The T cell receptor beta chain under discussion was sequenced for a study of radiation and T cells in renal cell carcinoma (dated by TCRdb to the early 2020s). Context from the whole study: In total, roughly 52 samples, comprising 26 tumors and some 27 peripheral blood samples, were subjected to TCR beta sequencing. The last blood draw occurred 4 weeks after radiation, at the same time as nephrectomy. In the approximately 49 samples combined, 4,016,671 unique CDR3 nucleotide sequences were found, encoding 2.5 million to 3 million unique CDR3 amino acid sequences.

The time point label, read with the paper, signifies: blood 4 weeks post-SBRT, at nephrectomy. The treatment or condition label of this sample denotes: 15 Gy SBRT to primary tumor, nephrectomy 4 weeks later. Samples were obtained from a clinical trial, in which 15 Gy stereotactic body radiation therapy was delivered to primary renal cell carcinomas and nephrectomy was performed 4 weeks later. To follow tumor-enriched clonotypes, serial peripheral blood was collected from radiation-treated patients at baseline and at 2 weeks and 4 weeks after SBRT. Renal cell carcinoma with clear cell pathology was present in all patients. The QIAamp DNA Blood Mini Kit (Qiagen) was used to prepare genomic DNA for TCR sequencing. Samples were included in the analyses only if all quality control checks were passed. Following the manufacturer's recommendations, the immunoSEQ kit was used to generate TCR beta libraries from genomic DNA. For library preparation, a first multiplex PCR was performed with proprietary primers, followed by a second PCR in which unique barcodes were added, and bead cleanups were performed after each round. A positive control reaction and a negative control reaction, both provided in the kit, were run with every batch of samples. The final libraries underwent checking on an Agilent 4200 TapeStation D1000 ScreenTape, volumetric pooling, and quantification by qPCR. Sequencing ran on an Illumina NextSeq500 with a MidOutput 150-cycle cartridge, using 156 Read1 and 15 Index1 cycles with kit custom primers. The pooled library was loaded at 1.0 pM, and approximately 18% PhiX control was spiked in. Per the authors' processing: Vendor-processed data were analyzed in R, and a clonotype was defined as all T cells sharing the same CDR3 nucleotide sequence. In the clone abundance analyses, frequencies were normalized to the 10,000 most abundant clones in each sample. Public T cell clones, averaging fewer than five per sample, were removed before analysis. Tumor-enriched clonotypes and baseline blood-enriched clonotypes were defined as those with an abundance difference of at least 32-fold between compartments. A beta-binomial differential abundance model was used to identify clonotypes that expanded or contracted between blood time points. The Baroni-Urbani and Buser coefficient was used to measure tumor-blood repertoire similarity, and groups were compared with two-tailed Wilcoxon tests in R. TCRdb stores this immuneACCESS table with in-frame sequences only. Part of the clones is absent; in the studies checked, under half of the shortfall reflects unresolved V genes, and no reason is known for the rest. D and trimming were read from the DNA, whereas the V and J calls and clone size are those reported in that table. This sample is represented by around 170,000 clones; roughly 90% of them were singletons. Over 9% of the sample rests with the top ten.

What the work shows at the level of the full study, not this receptor alone: Changes in the blood repertoire were not tracked past 4 weeks after treatment. Because the trial had a single-armed design, the trial could not examine how radiation dose or scheduling affected the TCR repertoire. Because pretreatment tumor biopsies were not available, the baseline intratumoral presence of clonotypes could not be determined. In blood, the top tumor clonotypes increased between baseline and 2 weeks post-radiation and then shrank by 4 weeks, which suggests that tumor-resident clones expanded only transiently.

From the germline V gene, CDR1 is MNHEY and CDR2 is SVGAGI. Including the terminal cysteine and phenylalanine, the CDR3 comprises 13 residues. The CDR3 DNA has 39 bases and is translated from base 1. The V and J ends are trimmed by 4 bases and 0 bases, leaving 6 bases between them. Remarks on this clone: Its antigen target is currently unknown. No clone much larger than this one lies a single base away; base qualities are absent.

The chain couples TRBV6-5 to TRBJ1-2, with the D gene call left open. This clonotype was sampled from a woman aged 45-65 years with renal cell carcinoma. The sequencing used blood, collected from a patient whose treatment included radiotherapy and nephrectomy. In nucleotide form, the sequence is TGTGCCAGCAGTTGGGCCCCTAACTATGGCTACACCTTC. This encodes CASSWAPNYGYTF.